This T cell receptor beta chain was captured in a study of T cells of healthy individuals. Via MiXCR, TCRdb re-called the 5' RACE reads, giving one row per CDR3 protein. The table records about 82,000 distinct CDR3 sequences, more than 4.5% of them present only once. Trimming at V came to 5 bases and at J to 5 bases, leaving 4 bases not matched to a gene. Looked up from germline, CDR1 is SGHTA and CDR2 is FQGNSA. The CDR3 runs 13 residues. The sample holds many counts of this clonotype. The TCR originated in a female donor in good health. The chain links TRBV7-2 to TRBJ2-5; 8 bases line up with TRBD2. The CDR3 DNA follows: TGTGCCAGCAGCCAGCGGGAGCGGGAGACCCAGTACTTC. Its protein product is CASSQRERETQYF.